This T cell receptor beta chain is from a study of blood T cell repertoires in COVID-19. Germline assignment: CDR1 SEHNR and CDR2 FQNEAQ (reference sequence). CDR3 length equals 13 residues. The V and J ends lost 7 bases and 5 bases respectively, with 14 bases between them. The repertoire was sequenced with immunoSEQ multiplex PCR; TCRdb's copy has only in-frame clones and lacks some. The sample contains a few hundred thousand clones, more than 75% of which appear only once. Sequenced: PBMCs or T cells enriched from blood (not recorded which). The chain is built from TRBV7-9 and TRBJ2-5; possibly TRBD2 for D (6 bases). The source of this sequence is a man younger than 40 who had recovered from COVID-19. The CDR3 DNA follows: TGTGCCAGCACCCCCGGGGGACTCGAGACCCAGTACTTC. This translates into CASTPGGLETQYF.